Listed here are 6 T cell receptor beta chains from one sample, sequenced in a study of cytomegalovirus exposure and HLA in healthy donors. PCR employed 60 Vbeta and 13 Jbeta primers. Here immunoSEQ multiplex PCR was the method, and the copy in TCRdb shows in-frame clones only, minus some. The sample has around 140,000 clones; 82% are singletons. Sequenced material: PBMCs. These receptors were collected from a male donor in good health and CMV-seronegative.

V usage is TRBV18 and J usage is TRBJ2-7; 8 nucleotides match TRBD2. After removal of 3 bases from V and 6 bases from J, the junction contained 10 bases not matched to a gene. The CDR3 consists of 15 residues. Germline CDR1 KGHSH, CDR2 LQKENI. Here the CDR3 DNA reads TGTGCCAGCTCACCGAAAACGGGACTAGTCAGCGAGCAGTACTTC. Translated, it gives CASSPKTGLVSEQYF.

The V and J genes are TRBV7-3 and TRBJ1-1, with a weak D call TRBD1 (5 bases). Trimming removed 5 bases at V and 8 bases at J, with 12 bases between. The germline CDR1 and CDR2 sequences are SGHTA and FQGTGA. The CDR3 has 12 amino acids. The CDR3 DNA is TGTGCCAGCAGCCCGGGCGGGGCGGAAGCTTTCTTT. Its translation is CASSPGGAEAFF.

The chain joins TRBV6-1 to TRBJ2-5; 7 bases are a match to TRBD1. Per the germline V gene, CDR1 is MNHNS and CDR2 is SASEGT. The CDR3 runs to 15 residues. Trimming at V came to 6 bases and at J to 1 base, leaving 8 bases not matched to a gene. The CDR3 nucleotides are TGTGCCAGCAGATTCCGGACAGGCATCCAAGAGACCCAGTACTTC. As protein: CASRFRTGIQETQYF.

This clone is judged large. V is TRBV6-4 and J is TRBJ2-1, with 7 bases aligning to TRBD2. Germline assignment: CDR1 MRHNA and CDR2 SNTAGT. CDR3 length equals 15 residues. V was pared by 5 bases and J by 8 bases, with 12 bases of the junction left unmatched. The DNA for the CDR3 is TGTGCCAGCAGTCCGAGCGCGGGCGCGGGGGATGAGCAGTTCTTC. It specifies CASSPSAGAGDEQFF.

The gene calls are TRBV6-5 and TRBJ2-3, with TRBD2 matching 11 bases. The CDR3 covers 15 residues. Per the germline V gene, CDR1 is MNHEY and CDR2 is SVGAGI. V lost 4 bases, J lost 0 bases, and 0 bases stayed unmatched. CDR3 bases: TGTGCCAGCAGTTGGACTAGCGGGAGCACAGATACGCAGTATTTT. It translates to CASSWTSGSTDTQYF.

The DNA of the CDR3 is TGTGCCTGGAACGCGCTCAACACCGGGGAGCTGTTTTTT. Protein sequence: CAWNALNTGELFF. The rearrangement joins TRBV30 to TRBJ2-2, with D unclear. Germline CDR1 reads GTSNPN; CDR2 reads SVGIG (reference sequence). The CDR3 runs 13 residues. V was shortened by 4 bases and J by 2 bases, with 8 bases between the two germline ends.